This TCR beta chain was identified in a study of T cell responses to AZD1222 COVID-19 vaccine (dated by TCRdb to the early 2020s). With respect to the entire study: AZD1222 recipients given second doses at about 4 weeks or at about 12 weeks were pooled, since spike-specific TCR depth and breadth were not found to differ between the two schedules. A total of over 230 trial participants underwent TCR sequencing, of whom approximately 200 had received two doses of AZD1222 and approximately 26 had received two doses of the MenACWY control vaccine. Trial participants were enrolled by age into subgroups of 18-55, 56-69 and 70-plus years, and about 150, 27 and 61 TCR-sequenced participants, respectively, were included in these subgroups.

The meaning of the sample's time point label: baseline before first vaccination. Vaccinee samples were obtained from the UK trials COV001 and COV002, which included a single-blind randomized controlled phase 2/3 trial of AZD1222 (ChAdOx1 nCoV-19) in healthy adults. For TCRbeta chain sequencing, PBMC samples were collected from trial participants at day 0 and at day 28 after the second dose. General study outcomes and caveats: Vaccine-associated CD4 TCRs spanned the whole spike protein, with dominant responses in regions 160-218 and 743-854. Because no samples from the day 14 peak response were available, repertoires could be characterized only after the peak T cell response. Conclusions about previously exposed vaccinees were limited because only a handful of AZD1222 recipients were SARS-CoV-2 seropositive at baseline. Reportedly, close to half of the unique spike-specific TCRs recognized epitopes lying outside the regions that are mutated in the B.1.351 and B.1.1.7 variants. The 56-69-year group was small, and its depth increase did not reach significance, likely because of low power. After two AZD1222 doses, both the breadth and the depth of spike-specific TCRs were significantly higher than at day 0 and than in MenACWY recipients. Participants were mostly white British, with more females than males. The authors suggested clonal diversity may have been underestimated.

Worth noting for this clone: Its antigen is still unknown. Base qualities were left out, and no much larger clone turns up one base away.

The germline V gene sets CDR1 to SGHVS and CDR2 to FQNEAQ. From the cysteine up to the phenylalanine, the CDR3 has a length of 13 residues. Solely the CDR3 DNA is kept, with 39 bases framed from the first base. The trim is 5 bases for V and 3 bases for J, with a gap of 10 bases between the germline ends. The CDR3 regions of human TCRbeta chains were analyzed by immunosequencing. On the study's bioinformatics: TCRs in the repertoires were compared against a reference library of SARS-CoV-2-specific TCRs that had been generated with the MIRA antigen-specificity platform. Breadth was defined as the fraction of unique TCRs that were SARS-CoV-2-associated. Depth was defined as the fraction of total T cells that were SARS-CoV-2-associated. Using the MIRA data, every spike-specific TCR was mapped to the spike region that the TCR reacted to and assigned to either a CD4 or a CD8 class. Log10-transformed breadth and depth values were compared by one-way ANOVA with Sidak's multiple comparisons tests. Imported from immuneACCESS, the table was reduced by TCRdb to in-frame sequences with V and J called. These copies leave out some clones; in studies compared against another copy, an unresolved V gene accounts for under half, and the cause of the remainder is not known. The DNA was the basis for D and trimming; V, J and clone size are from that table. The sample data list about 110,000 clones, and approximately 90% of these were observed just once. Approximately 3.5% of the sample goes to the ten largest clones.

The source material was peripheral blood, sampled on day 0 of AZD1222 vaccination. The chain joins TRBV7-8 to TRBJ1-2, with no confident D gene call. This sequence was found in an adult in good health. The bases read TGTGCCAGCAGCCGAAGGACGGACTATGGCTACACCTTC. This codes for CASSRRTDYGYTF.